The clone carrying this T cell receptor beta chain was seen only once. Vbeta (60) and Jbeta (13) primers were used in the PCR. The table came from immunoSEQ multiplex PCR; TCRdb's copy has only in-frame clones and leaves some out. The sample yields around 100,000 clones, 60% to 75% seen once. The source of the sample is a study of cytomegalovirus exposure and HLA in healthy donors. The CDR3 runs 15 residues. V was shortened by 3 bases and J by 8 bases, with 19 bases between the two germline ends. The germline CDR1 and CDR2 sequences are MNHNS and SASEGT. The TCR was taken from a man aged 45-65 years in good health and CMV-seronegative. Sequencing was done on a sample of PBMCs. The genes are TRBV6-1 and TRBJ1-2; TRBD1 is a possible D gene (6 bases). The CDR3 protein is CASSDAGGGDKGYTF. Written as DNA, the CDR3 is TGTGCCAGCAGTGACGCGGGAGGGGGAGATAAGGGCTACACCTTC.